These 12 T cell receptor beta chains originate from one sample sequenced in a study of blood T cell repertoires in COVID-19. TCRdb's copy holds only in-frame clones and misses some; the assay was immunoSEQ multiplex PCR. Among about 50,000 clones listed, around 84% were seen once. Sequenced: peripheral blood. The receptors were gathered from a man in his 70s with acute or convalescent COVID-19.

CDR3 sequence: CASSLTKTQGERQFF. The DNA for the CDR3 is TGTGCCAGCAGCTTAACGAAAACGCAGGGTGAACGGCAGTTCTTC. The chain combines TRBV7-3 with TRBJ2-1; a possible D gene is TRBD1 (5 bases). CDR3 size: 15 residues. V lost 0 bases and J 12 bases, leaving 18 bases between the germline ends. Per the germline V gene, CDR1 is SGHTA and CDR2 is FQGTGA.

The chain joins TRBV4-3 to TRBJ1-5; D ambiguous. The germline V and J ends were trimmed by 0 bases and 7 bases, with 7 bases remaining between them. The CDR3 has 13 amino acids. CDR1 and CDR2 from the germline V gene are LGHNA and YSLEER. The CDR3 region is CASSQELGQPQHF. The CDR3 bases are TGCGCCAGCAGCCAAGAACTAGGACAGCCCCAGCATTTT.

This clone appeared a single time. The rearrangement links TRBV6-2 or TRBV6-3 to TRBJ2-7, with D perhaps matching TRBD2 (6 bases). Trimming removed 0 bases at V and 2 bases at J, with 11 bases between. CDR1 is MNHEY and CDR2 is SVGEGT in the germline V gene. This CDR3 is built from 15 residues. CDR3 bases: TGTGCCAGCAGTTACTCGAGTAGCGGAGCCTACGAGCAGTACGTC. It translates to CASSYSSSGAYEQYV.

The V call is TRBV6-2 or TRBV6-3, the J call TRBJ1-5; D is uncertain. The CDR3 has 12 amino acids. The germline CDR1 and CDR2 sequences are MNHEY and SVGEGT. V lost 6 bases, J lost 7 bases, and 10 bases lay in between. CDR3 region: CASSPQRQPQHF. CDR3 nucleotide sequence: TGTGCCAGCAGCCCCCAACGGCAGCCCCAGCATTTT.

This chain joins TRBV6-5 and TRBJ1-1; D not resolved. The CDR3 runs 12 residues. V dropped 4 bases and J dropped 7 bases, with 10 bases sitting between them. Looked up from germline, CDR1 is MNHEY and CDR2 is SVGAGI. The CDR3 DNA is TGTGCCAGCAGTTCGCAAGCGTTTGAAGCTTTCTTT. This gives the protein CASSSQAFEAFF.

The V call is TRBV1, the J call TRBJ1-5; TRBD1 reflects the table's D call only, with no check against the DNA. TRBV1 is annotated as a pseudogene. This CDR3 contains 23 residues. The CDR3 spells CTSSHPVPGQGSRGPYSNQPQHF. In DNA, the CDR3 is TGCACCAGCAGCCACCCTGTCCCGGGACAGGGATCAAGGGGGCCCTATAGCAATCAGCCCCAGCATTTT.

This CDR3 reads CASSLGLGDYGYTF. For the CDR3, the DNA is TGTGCCAGCAGCTTAGGCCTAGGGGACTATGGCTACACCTTC. The V gene is TRBV7-9, the J gene TRBJ1-2; D is perhaps TRBD1 (5 bases). CDR1 and CDR2 from the germline V gene are SEHNR and FQNEAQ (reference sequence). Trimming took 1 base from V and 3 from J, leaving 9 bases between them. The CDR3 sequence is 14 residues long.

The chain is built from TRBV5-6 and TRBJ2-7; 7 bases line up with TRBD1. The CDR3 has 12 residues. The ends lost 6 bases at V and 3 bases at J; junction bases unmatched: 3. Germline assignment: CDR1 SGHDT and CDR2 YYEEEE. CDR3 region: CASTRDSYEQYF. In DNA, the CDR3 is TGTGCCAGCACCAGGGACAGCTACGAGCAGTACTTC. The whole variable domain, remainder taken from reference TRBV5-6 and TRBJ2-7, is DAGVTQSPTHLIKTRGQQVTLRCSPKSGHDTVSWYQQALGQGPQFIFQYYEEEERQRGNFPDRFSGHQFPNYSSELNVNALLLGDSALYLCASTRDSYEQYFGPGTRLTVT.

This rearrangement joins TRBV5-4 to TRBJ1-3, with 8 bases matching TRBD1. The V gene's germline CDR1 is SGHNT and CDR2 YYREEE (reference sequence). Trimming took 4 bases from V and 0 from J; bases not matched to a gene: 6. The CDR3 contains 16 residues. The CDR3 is CASSRPDRVSGNTIYF. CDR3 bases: TGTGCCAGCAGCCGCCCGGACAGGGTCTCTGGAAACACCATATATTTT.

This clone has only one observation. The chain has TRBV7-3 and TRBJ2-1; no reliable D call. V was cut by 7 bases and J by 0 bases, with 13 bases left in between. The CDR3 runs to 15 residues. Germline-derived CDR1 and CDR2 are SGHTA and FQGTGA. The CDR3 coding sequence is TGTGCCAGCATTCCCCGCCGGAGCTCCTACAATGAGCAGTTCTTC. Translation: CASIPRRSSYNEQFF.

The CDR3 DNA follows: TGTGCCAGCAGCGTAGTTAGCGGAGGCACCGGGGAGCTGTTTTTT. Its translation is CASSVVSGGTGELFF. The V gene is TRBV9, the J gene TRBJ2-2; TRBD2 is a possible D gene (6 bases). CDR3 length equals 15 residues. Per the germline V gene, CDR1 is SGDLS and CDR2 is YYNGEE. The germline V and J ends were trimmed by 0 bases and 4 bases, with 10 bases remaining between them.

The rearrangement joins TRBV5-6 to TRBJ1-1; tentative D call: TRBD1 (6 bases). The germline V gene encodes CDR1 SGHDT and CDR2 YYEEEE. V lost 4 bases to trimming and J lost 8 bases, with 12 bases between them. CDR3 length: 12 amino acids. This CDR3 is CASSRQVQEAFF. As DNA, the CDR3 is TGTGCCAGCAGCCGACAGGTTCAGGAAGCTTTCTTT.